Following are 15 T cell receptor beta chains from one sample sequenced in a study of cytomegalovirus exposure and HLA in healthy donors. Amplification used 60 Vbeta primers and 13 Jbeta primers. Produced via immunoSEQ multiplex PCR; TCRdb's table is partial and in-frame only. The sample contains about 100,000 clones, roughly a tenth of which appear only once. Specimen: PBMCs. Source of these receptors: a middle-aged man in good health and CMV-seropositive.

Only a few counts were recorded for this clone. V is TRBV25-1 and J is TRBJ2-1, with 8 bases that match TRBD1. Germline loops: CDR1 MGHDK, CDR2 SYGVNS. The CDR3 extends over 16 amino acids. V lost 2 bases and J lost 4; bases outside the gene matches: 7. The CDR3 spells CASSELGGQGYNEQFF. DNA of the CDR3: TGTGCCAGCAGTGAACTGGGCGGACAGGGTTACAATGAGCAGTTCTTC. The complete variable domain, with remaining parts taken from reference TRBV25-1 and TRBJ2-1, reads EADIYQTPRYLVIGTGKKITLECSQTMGHDKMYWYQQDPGMELHLIHYSYGVNSTEKGDLSSESTVSRIRTEHFPLTLESARPSHTSQYLCASSELGGQGYNEQFFGPGTRLTVL.

This chain uses TRBV5-1 with TRBJ2-7; D possibly corresponds to TRBD2 (6 bases). This CDR3 is 14 amino acids long. Germline V gene data show CDR1 as SGHRS and CDR2 as YFSETQ. The V gene lost 4 bases and the J gene lost 3 bases, with 14 bases spanning the gap. The CDR3 DNA reads as TGCGCCAGCAGCACTGGGGCGGGGTTCTACGAGCAGTACTTC. Protein sequence: CASSTGAGFYEQYF.

This clone was counted only a few times. This rearrangement joins TRBV27 to TRBJ2-7; the match to TRBD2 covers 11 bases. V lost 3 bases and J lost 4; bases outside the gene matches: 8. Germline lookup yields CDR1 MNHEY and CDR2 SMNVEV (reference sequence). CDR3 length equals 16 residues. The CDR3 spells CASSLTSGTLPYEQYF. In nucleotides, the CDR3 is TGTGCCAGCAGTTTGACTAGCGGGACGCTACCTTACGAGCAGTACTTC.

The rearrangement links TRBV29-1 to TRBJ2-7; 8 nucleotides agree with TRBD1. This CDR3 region has 14 residues. Per germline, CDR1 SQVTM and CDR2 ANQGSEA. The junction had 8 bases not matched to a gene; V was cut back by 5 bases and J by 2 bases. CDR3 residues: CSVTGQGSPYEQYF. The CDR3 DNA reads TGCAGCGTTACCGGACAGGGATCCCCCTACGAGCAGTACTTC.

In this sample, this clone turned up a few times. This rearrangement joins TRBV30 to TRBJ1-5, with a weak D call TRBD1 (5 bases). CDR3 length equals 15 residues. Germline CDR1 GTSNPN, CDR2 SVGIG (reference sequence). The V end was cut by 5 bases, the J end by 3 bases, with 17 bases between. This chain's CDR3 is CAWDRGSRNNQPQHF. CDR3 DNA sequence: TGTGCCTGGGACCGGGGGTCTCGTAACAATCAGCCCCAGCATTTT.

The CDR3 is CASSLINQGEETQYF. The CDR3 nucleotides read TGTGCCAGCAGTTTAATAAATCAAGGGGAAGAGACCCAGTACTTC. The rearrangement joins TRBV27 to TRBJ2-5; maybe TRBD1 (5 bases). This CDR3 is built from 15 residues. Trimming removed 2 bases from V and 3 bases from J, with 13 bases in between. Per germline, CDR1 MNHEY and CDR2 SMNVEV (reference sequence).

The chain is built from TRBV2 and TRBJ1-2; TRBD1 matches 10 bases. The CDR3 spans 14 residues. Germline values: CDR1 SNHLY, CDR2 FYNNEI. With 6 bases clipped from V and 8 bases from J, the junction kept 9 bases outside the gene matches. The CDR3 nucleotides read TGTGCCAGCAGCCCCCCGACAGGGGGCTACGGCTACACCTTC. Amino acid sequence: CASSPPTGGYGYTF.

This clone was observed a handful of times. This chain uses TRBV14 with TRBJ2-2; D unclear. Germline V gives CDR1 SGHDN, CDR2 FVKESK. This CDR3 has 16 amino acids. The germline V and J ends were trimmed by 5 bases and 0 bases, with 13 bases remaining between them. The DNA for the CDR3 is TGTGCCAGCAGCGTTAACGCGCCCCCGAACACCGGGGAGCTGTTTTTT. Its protein is CASSVNAPPNTGELFF.

The chain carries TRBV4-2 and TRBJ2-3, with a tentative D call TRBD2 (8 bases). The CDR3 extends over 15 amino acids. The germline gives CDR1 LGHNA, CDR2 YNFKEQ. The ends were cut back, 3 bases at V and 6 bases at J, with 16 bases in the middle. CDR3 sequence: CASSHIAGQSDTQYF. CDR3 in DNA: TGTGCCAGCAGCCATATAGCGGGACAGTCTGATACGCAGTATTTT.

The sample holds a few counts of this clone. The rearrangement uses TRBV9 and TRBJ2-2, with TRBD2 as a possible D gene (6 bases). This CDR3 contains 14 residues. Germline CDR1 and CDR2: SGDLS and YYNGEE. V was cut by 0 bases and J by 6 bases, with 9 bases left in between. The CDR3 loop reads CASSVDGGSGELFF. CDR3 nucleotide sequence: TGTGCCAGCAGCGTAGACGGGGGATCCGGGGAGCTGTTTTTT. Complete variable domain (other parts from reference TRBV9 and TRBJ2-2): DSGVTQTPKHLITATGQRVTLRCSPRSGDLSVYWYQQSLDQGLQFLIQYYNGEERAKGNILERFSAQQFPDLHSELNLSSLELGDSALYFCASSVDGGSGELFFGEGSRLTVL.

V and J are TRBV5-1 and TRBJ1-5; tentatively, D is TRBD1 (5 bases). Germline V gene data show CDR1 as SGHRS and CDR2 as YFSETQ. This CDR3 spans 16 amino acids. Trimming shortened V by 4 bases and J by 0 bases, and 14 bases separated the two germline ends. DNA of the CDR3: TGCGCCAGCAGCCCTGGGGGAGGGGATAGCAATCAGCCCCAGCATTTT. It is translated as CASSPGGGDSNQPQHF.

A few counts support this clone. The chain joins TRBV19 to TRBJ1-1; tentative D call: TRBD1 (5 bases). This CDR3 spans 13 amino acids. The ends were cut back, 5 bases at V and 1 base at J, with 8 bases in the middle. Germline values: CDR1 LNHDA, CDR2 SQIVND (reference sequence). The CDR3: CASSERGNTEAFF. Here the CDR3 DNA reads TGTGCCAGTAGTGAAAGGGGGAACACTGAAGCTTTCTTT.

The chain links TRBV18 to TRBJ2-2; possible D gene TRBD1, 6 bases. Germline values: CDR1 KGHSH, CDR2 LQKENI. The CDR3 totals 18 residues. Trimming cost V 6 bases and J 2 bases, with 22 bases left between them. DNA for the CDR3: TGTGCCAGCTCTCACAGGGACCGGAATCCAGGAAACACCGGGGAGCTGTTTTTT. It translates to CASSHRDRNPGNTGELFF.

This chain joins TRBV13 and TRBJ1-5, with D perhaps TRBD1 (5 bases). The V end was cut by 4 bases, the J end by 8 bases, with 9 bases between. Germline lookup yields CDR1 PRHDT and CDR2 FYEKMQ (reference sequence). The CDR3 extends over 12 amino acids. The CDR3 loop reads CASSSPGEPQHF. The CDR3 nucleotides read TGTGCCAGCAGCTCCCCGGGGGAGCCCCAGCATTTT.

The chain has TRBV29-1 and TRBJ2-5; 7 nucleotides align to TRBD2. The DNA end favors TRBJ2-7, so the J call may be wrong. Germline loops: CDR1 SQVTM, CDR2 ANQGSEA. The CDR3 totals 13 residues. The DNA of the CDR3 is TGCAGCGTAGTGCTAGCGGACTACTACGAGCAGTACTTC. Its translation: CSVVLADYYEQYF.